Below are 15 T cell receptor beta chains sequenced from a single sample in a study of shared clonotypes between healthy human individuals. Assay used: immunoSEQ multiplex PCR; TCRdb lists only in-frame clones, some missing. The sample holds 330,000 or so clones, roughly 70% seen once. The sample consisted of memory CD4+ T cells sorted from blood. Subset here: CD45RA-negative fraction. Receptors were obtained from a man aged 25 to 45 in good health.

For this clone: A clone one base away is much larger, so this may be a read error. Other nucleotide sequences in the sample specify the same CDR3. This sequence joins TRBV5-1 and TRBJ2-2; TRBD1 matches 8 bases. This CDR3 is 14 amino acids long. J was trimmed by 3 bases and V by 3 bases; bases with no gene match: 1. Germline V gene data show CDR1 as SGHRS and CDR2 as YFSETQ. The DNA for the CDR3 is TGCGCCAGCAGCTCGGGACAGGACACCGGGGAGCTGTTTTTT. Its protein product is CASSSGQDTGELFF.

The chain couples TRBV5-1 to TRBJ2-7; perhaps D is TRBD1 or TRBD2 (5 bases each). Between the trimmed V and J ends, which lost 2 bases and 4 bases, there was a span of 16 bases. Germline V gene lookup returns CDR1 SGHRS and CDR2 YFSETQ. The CDR3 totals 15 residues. The DNA for the CDR3 is TGCGCCAGCAGCTTTTTCGTCGGGGCGGAGTACGAGCAGTACTTC. It specifies CASSFFVGAEYEQYF. Drawing the rest from reference TRBV5-1 and TRBJ2-7, the complete variable domain is KAGVTQTPRYLIKTRGQQVTLSCSPISGHRSVSWYQQTPGQGLQFLFEYFSETQRNKGNFPGRFSGRQFSNSRSEMNVSTLELGDSALYLCASSFFVGAEYEQYFGPGTRLTVT.

The chain uses TRBV6-5 and TRBJ2-1; TRBD2 agrees at 12 bases. There are 15 residues in the CDR3. The V segment lost 5 bases and the J segment 5 bases; nucleotides outside the gene matches: 4. CDR1 and CDR2 from the germline V gene are MNHEY and SVGAGI. The CDR3 DNA is TGTGCCAGCAGTAGGGGACTAGCGGGCCACAATGAGCAGTTCTTC. Residues: CASSRGLAGHNEQFF.

A remark on this clone: Other DNA sequences in this sample translate to the same CDR3. V usage is TRBV6-1 and J usage is TRBJ1-5, with D unclear. V was pared by 3 bases and J by 3 bases, with 6 bases between. Germline loops: CDR1 MNHNS, CDR2 SASEGT. CDR3 length equals 13 residues. This CDR3 reads CASSESFNQPQHF. The DNA of the CDR3 is TGTGCCAGCAGTGAGAGCTTCAATCAGCCCCAGCATTTT.

The chain carries TRBV10-1 and TRBJ2-1, with a weak D call TRBD1 (6 bases). This CDR3 has 13 residues. Trimming removed 5 bases from V and 7 bases from J, with 12 bases in between. The V gene's germline CDR1 is WNHNN and CDR2 SYGVQD (reference sequence). The CDR3 coding sequence is TGCGCCAGCAGTTTTGGACAGTCAAATGAGCAGTTCTTC. Translated, it gives CASSFGQSNEQFF.

This chain connects TRBV6-6 to TRBJ2-7; D ambiguous. CDR1 and CDR2 from the germline V gene are MNHNY and SVGAGI (reference sequence). The V end was cut by 7 bases, the J end by 5 bases, with 12 bases between. This CDR3 spans 12 amino acids. The CDR3 here is CASKKWDNEQYF. Written as DNA, the CDR3 is TGTGCCAGCAAGAAGTGGGATAACGAGCAGTACTTC.

The J gene is TRBJ2-2, the V gene TRBV25-1; D not resolved. Germline CDR1 is MGHDK and CDR2 is SYGVNS. V lost 6 bases, J lost 4 bases, and 9 bases lay in between. The CDR3 extends over 13 amino acids. The DNA of the CDR3 is TGTGCCAGCAGCCTCCCCCGCACCGGGGAGCTGTTTTTT. Protein sequence: CASSLPRTGELFF.

This clone came up a few times. This chain connects TRBV9 to TRBJ2-2; D may be TRBD2 (6 bases). Germline CDR1 is SGDLS and CDR2 is YYNGEE. Deletions cut 2 bases from V and 3 bases from J, with 11 bases between. The length of the CDR3 is 15 residues. CDR3 region: CASSVDGGDTGELFF. The CDR3, as DNA: TGTGCCAGCAGCGTTGATGGAGGGGACACCGGGGAGCTGTTTTTT.

The V gene is TRBV5-1, the J gene TRBJ2-5; tentative D call: TRBD2 (6 bases). CDR1 is SGHRS, CDR2 YFSETQ, per germline. CDR3 length: 16 amino acids. Trimming stripped 4 bases from V and 3 bases from J, with 19 bases between. The CDR3 DNA is TGCGCCAGCAGCCTAATGGGACTGGGGTTGGAAGAGACCCAGTACTTC. Its protein product is CASSLMGLGLEETQYF.

The V and J genes are TRBV5-6 and TRBJ2-1; D is tentatively TRBD1 or TRBD2 (6 bases each). CDR1 and CDR2 (germline): SGHDT, YYEEEE. There are 18 residues in the CDR3. Trimming took off 3 bases at V and 0 bases at J, with 19 bases between the two ends. In DNA form, the CDR3 reads TGTGCCAGCAGCTGGGGAGGTGGCGACAGGAACTCCTACAATGAGCAGTTCTTC. It specifies CASSWGGGDRNSYNEQFF.

The rearrangement joins TRBV18 to TRBJ2-5; the match to TRBD2 covers 9 bases. Germline V CDR1 and CDR2: KGHSH, LQKENI. The CDR3 sequence is 17 residues long. J was trimmed by 0 bases and V by 3 bases; bases with no gene match: 8. The CDR3 protein is CASSPSRVAGDQETQYF. The DNA for the CDR3 is TGTGCCAGCTCACCCTCTCGAGTAGCGGGGGACCAAGAGACCCAGTACTTC.

V is TRBV5-5 and J is TRBJ2-7, with TRBD1 matching over 10 bases. Looked up from germline, CDR1 is SGHKS and CDR2 is YYEKEE (reference sequence). After removal of 5 bases from V and 6 bases from J, the junction contained 8 bases not matched to a gene. The length of the CDR3 is 14 residues. CDR3 bases: TGTGCCAGCAGTCGGACAGGGGGTGAGGTCGAGCAGTACTTC. Encoded protein: CASSRTGGEVEQYF.

This rearrangement joins TRBV5-3 to TRBJ1-4; perhaps TRBD1 as D (5 bases). TRBV5-3 is reported as an ORF; its role is uncertain. The V and J ends lost 7 bases and 1 base respectively, with 17 bases between them. CDR3 length: 16 residues. CDR3: CARRLGGRGTNEKLFF. CDR3 nucleotide sequence: TGTGCCAGACGGCTTGGGGGTCGTGGAACTAATGAAAAACTGTTTTTT.

The V call is TRBV6-5, the J call TRBJ2-2; no reliable D call. CDR1 and CDR2 from the germline V gene are MNHEY and SVGAGI. CDR3 length: 13 residues. V shed 5 bases and J shed 2 bases, with 6 bases lying between them. DNA for the CDR3: TGTGCCAGCAGTCAAATAAACACCGGGGAGCTGTTTTTT. It specifies CASSQINTGELFF.

The chain carries TRBV6-5 and TRBJ2-5, with D possibly TRBD2 on 6 matching bases. Between the trimmed V and J ends, which lost 4 bases and 10 bases, there was a span of 13 bases. The CDR3 is made up of 12 amino acids. CDR1 and CDR2 from the germline V gene are MNHEY and SVGAGI. The CDR3 reads CASSSPMGGQYF. CDR3 in DNA: TGTGCCAGCAGTTCGCCCATGGGGGGCCAGTACTTC.